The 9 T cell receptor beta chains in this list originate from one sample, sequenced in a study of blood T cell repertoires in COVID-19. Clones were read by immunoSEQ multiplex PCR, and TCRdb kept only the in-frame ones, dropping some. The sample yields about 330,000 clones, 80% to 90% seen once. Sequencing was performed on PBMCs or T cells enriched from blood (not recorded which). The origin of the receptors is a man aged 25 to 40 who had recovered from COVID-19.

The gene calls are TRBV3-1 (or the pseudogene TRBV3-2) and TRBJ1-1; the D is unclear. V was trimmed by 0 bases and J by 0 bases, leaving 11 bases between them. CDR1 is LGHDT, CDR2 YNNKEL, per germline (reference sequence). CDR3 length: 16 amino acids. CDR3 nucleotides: TGTGCCAGCAGCCAAGATAACGGGAGGATGAACACTGAAGCTTTCTTT. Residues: CASSQDNGRMNTEAFF.

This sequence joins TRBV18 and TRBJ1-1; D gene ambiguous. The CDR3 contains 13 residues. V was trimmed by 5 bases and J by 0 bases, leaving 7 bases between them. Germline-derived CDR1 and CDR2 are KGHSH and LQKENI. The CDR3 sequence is CASSEDMNTEAFF. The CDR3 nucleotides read TGTGCCAGCTCAGAAGACATGAACACTGAAGCTTTCTTT.

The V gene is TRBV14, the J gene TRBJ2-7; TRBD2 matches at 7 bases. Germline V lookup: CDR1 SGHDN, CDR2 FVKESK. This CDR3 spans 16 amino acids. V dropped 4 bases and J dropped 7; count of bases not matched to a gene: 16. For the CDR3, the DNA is TGTGCCAGCAGCCGACCGGGAGGTCCTCTGATAGGGGAGCAGTACTTC. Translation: CASSRPGGPLIGEQYF. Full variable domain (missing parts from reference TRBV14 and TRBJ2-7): EAGVTQFPSHSVIEKGQTVTLRCDPISGHDNLYWYRRVMGKEIKFLLHFVKESKQDESGMPNNRFLAERTGGTYSTLKVQPAELEDSGVYFCASSRPGGPLIGEQYFGPGTRLTVT.

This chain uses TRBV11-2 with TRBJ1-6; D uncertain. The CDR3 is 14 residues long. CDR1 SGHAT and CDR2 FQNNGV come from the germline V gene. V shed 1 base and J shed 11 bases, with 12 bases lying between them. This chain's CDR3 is CASSLGSPVAPLHF. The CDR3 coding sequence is TGTGCCAGCAGCTTAGGTTCACCGGTTGCACCCCTCCACTTT.

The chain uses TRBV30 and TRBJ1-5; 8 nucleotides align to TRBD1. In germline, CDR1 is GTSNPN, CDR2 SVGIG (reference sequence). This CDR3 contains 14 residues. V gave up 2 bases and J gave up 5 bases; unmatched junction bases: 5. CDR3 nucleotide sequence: TGTGCCTGGAGTTCATCGACAGGGGATCAGCCCCAGCATTTT. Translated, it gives CAWSSSTGDQPQHF.

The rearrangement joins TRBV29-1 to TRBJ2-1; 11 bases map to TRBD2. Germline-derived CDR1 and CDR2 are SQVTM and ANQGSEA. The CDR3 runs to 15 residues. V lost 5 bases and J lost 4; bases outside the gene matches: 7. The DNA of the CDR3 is TGCAGCGTTATCCTACTAGCGGGGGAGTACAATGAGCAGTTCTTC. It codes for CSVILLAGEYNEQFF.

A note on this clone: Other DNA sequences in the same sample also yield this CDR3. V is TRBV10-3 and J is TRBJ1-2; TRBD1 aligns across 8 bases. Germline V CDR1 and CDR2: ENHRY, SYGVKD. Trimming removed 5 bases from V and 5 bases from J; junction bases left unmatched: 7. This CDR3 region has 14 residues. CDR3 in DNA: TGTGCCATCAGTACCCTCGGACAGGGATATGGCTACACCTTC. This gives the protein CAISTLGQGYGYTF.

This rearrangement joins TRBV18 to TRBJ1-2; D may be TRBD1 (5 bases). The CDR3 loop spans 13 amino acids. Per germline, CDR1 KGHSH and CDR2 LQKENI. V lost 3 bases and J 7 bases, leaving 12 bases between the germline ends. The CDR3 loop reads CASSPPDKSGYTF. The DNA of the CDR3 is TGTGCCAGCTCACCCCCGGACAAAAGTGGCTACACCTTC.

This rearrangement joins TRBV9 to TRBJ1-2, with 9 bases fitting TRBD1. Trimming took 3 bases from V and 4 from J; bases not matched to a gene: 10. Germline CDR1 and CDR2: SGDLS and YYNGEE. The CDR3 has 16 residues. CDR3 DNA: TGTGCCAGCAGCGCTTACGGGACAGGGACTGTCTATGGCTACACCTTC. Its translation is CASSAYGTGTVYGYTF.